This section outlines one T cell receptor (beta chain) sequence together with its context. It lacks a known antigen. Base qualities are not recorded, but no much larger clone differs from it by a single base. Ficoll-Paque density gradient centrifugation was the method used to isolate PBMCs. The source of the sample is a study of T-cell memory formation after mild COVID-19 (dated by TCRdb to about 2021). A note on the overall study: TCR sequence clusters from the two donors were largely donor specific. Longitudinal TCRalpha and TCRbeta repertoire sequencing tracked T-cell clones expanding and contracting after mild COVID-19 in two donors. The cohort was made up of two young adult volunteers, one female and one male, who were previously healthy. Paper-wide results and their limitations: Only a couple of mild cases were covered in the study, and larger cohorts including severe cases with pre-infection samples were considered necessary. Clones that contracted from day 15 to 85 showed balanced CD4/CD8 phenotypes, whereas a second wave of clones that expanded from day 15 to 37 leaned towards CD4+. The detection of some responding clones in pre-infection memory suggests that pre-existing cross-reactive memory T cells joined the SARS-CoV-2 response. The second-wave clones that peaked on day 37 were not confirmed to be SARS-CoV-2 specific. Contracting CD4+ clones were found mainly in CM and EM memory subsets, while CD8+ clones were enriched in EMRA.

These reads were obtained on an Illumina NovaSeq 6000. Using 5'RACE with constant-segment primers, TCRalpha and TCRbeta cDNA libraries were constructed, with sample barcodes and unique molecular identifiers added in the process. Trizol reagent was used to extract RNA from every sample. Amplification of the libraries took two PCR steps, and the second step added a second sample barcode plus Illumina TruSeq adapters. Sequencing of the libraries was done on an Illumina NovaSeq, producing 2 x 150 bp paired-end reads. The paper's data handling went like this. Reads were demultiplexed and collapsed into UMI-guided consensus sequences with migec v1.2.7. Using mixcr v2.1.11, UMI consensuses were aligned to TRA and TRB V and J templates and then assembled into clonotypes. Clonotypes were classified as expanded or contracted when called significant by both edgeR and NoisET, with noise models trained on biological replicates. For edgeR calls, a false discovery rate-adjusted p below 0.01 and a log2 fold-change threshold of 1 were applied. PCA with hierarchical clustering of max-normalized trajectories of the 1000 most abundant clonotypes was used as exploratory dynamics analysis. Separately sequenced CD4+ and CD8+ repertoires were used to assign the CD4 or CD8 phenotype of responding clones. TCRdb reprocessing: public reads trimmed at Q25 with fastp, clones called with MiXCR, in-frame beta chains kept. Entries that share a CDR3 protein sequence are merged under the most common genes and DNA. The V and J calls follow TCRdb's processing rather than the paper's. The sample table holds 400,000 or so distinct CDR3 sequences, of which more than 20% were seen once. The ten largest clonotypes hold roughly an eighth of the sample.

The sample consisted of PBMCs or a T cell subset sorted from them (not recorded which). This sequence was found in an adult woman who had mild COVID-19 (a few samples of this study predate the infection). The sample titles of this study are shuffled in the database, so cell type and time point are left out; the donor was told from shared clones.

The DNA reads as follows: TGTGCCAGCAGCAAACGTCTACTGGTCACAGATACGCAGTATTTT. Its protein is CASSKRLLVTDTQYF. The receptor chain draws on TRBV21-1 and TRBJ2-3. TRBV21-1 corresponds to a pseudogene. From its cysteine to its phenylalanine, the CDR3 spans 15 amino acids. The sequence is cut down to CDR3 DNA, 45 bases in frame from base 1.